This TCR beta chain was profiled in a study of blood T cell repertoires in COVID-19. Study-level background: Material from acute and convalescent COVID-19 was sourced from the United States, Italy and Spain.

Per germline, CDR1 MNHEY and CDR2 SMNVEV (reference sequence). The length of the CDR3 is 15 residues. V lost 2 bases to trimming and J lost 5 bases; unmatched junction nucleotides: 5. Measured with immunoSEQ multiplex PCR; TCRdb has only the in-frame clones, and not every one. The data contain some 190,000 clones, 88% of them seen just once; the ten biggest clones take up around 1.5%. The sequence was collected from a man aged 18 to 30 with active or convalescent COVID-19. The genes are TRBV27 and TRBJ2-3, with 9 bases lining up with TRBD2. The sequenced sample was peripheral blood. The CDR3 reads CASSLGTSGLDTQYF. The DNA for the CDR3 is TGTGCCAGCAGTTTAGGAACTAGCGGGTTAGATACGCAGTATTTT.